The sequence of this T cell receptor beta chain was determined in a study of cytotoxic CD8 clonotypes in ibrutinib-treated CLL. The repertoire was sequenced with immunoSEQ multiplex PCR; TCRdb's copy has only in-frame clones and lacks some. The sample lists about 200,000 clones, more than 75% occurring once. V was shortened by 2 bases and J by 0 bases, with 5 bases between the two germline ends. The CDR3 extends over 13 amino acids. Germline-derived CDR1 and CDR2 are MNHNS and SASEGT. V and J are TRBV6-1 and TRBJ2-7; D not certain. This receptor was taken from a human donor with chronic lymphocytic leukemia. Here the sequenced sample was PBMCs, taken after 12 months of ibrutinib treatment. Written as DNA, the CDR3 is TGTGCCAGCAGTGAACGGAACTCCTACGAGCAGTACTTC. Translated, it gives CASSERNSYEQYF.